The text below deals with one T cell receptor beta chain. Its antigen is as yet unknown. Only in-frame clones appear in the TCRdb table, and some are missing; sequencing was by immunoSEQ multiplex PCR. Of about 36,000 clones listed, about 80% were seen once; the top ten hold about 15%. Time point noted: week 11, during vaccination. Topical imiquimod accompanied each vaccine dose, which consisted of 300 ug of mutant IDH1 20-mer peptide. Donors harbored newly found WHO grade 3 or 4 IDH1-mutant, ATRX-lost astrocytomas. This entry comes from a study of a mutant IDH1 vaccine in newly diagnosed glioma. The source is a woman aged 25 to 45 with glioma. Some clones in this sample may be carry-over from other donors' samples. Here the sequenced sample was peripheral blood mononuclear cells (PBMCs), taken from a glioma patient whose treatment included an IDH1 peptide vaccine.

CDR3 sequence reads: CASSSANQGPNQPQHF. The CDR3 region has the DNA TGTGCCAGCAGTTCCGCCAACCAGGGCCCCAATCAGCCCCAGCATTTT. The chain couples TRBV27 to TRBJ1-5; D perhaps matches TRBD1 (5 bases). The CDR3 has 16 residues. Germline CDR1 and CDR2: MNHEY and SMNVEV (reference sequence). Trimming removed 4 bases from V and 3 bases from J, with 16 bases in between.